The rows below give T cell receptor beta chains drawn from one sample of a study of PD-1 blockade in classical Hodgkin lymphoma. Sequencing used immunoSEQ multiplex PCR; TCRdb keeps in-frame clones, though not all of them. The data contain 70,000 or so clones, over 85% of them singletons. Specimen: peripheral blood mononuclear cells (PBMCs). Receptors originate from a human donor with classical Hodgkin lymphoma. The CDR3 runs from the conserved cysteine through the conserved F or W. The D gene is left open where the match is weak. Size values are once, few and many counts, or a class for expanded clones, and some rows have none.

J | D | size | V | CDR3 | DNA
TRBJ1-3 | . | . | TRBV7-2 | CASSQSGNTIYF | TGTGCCAGCAGCCAATCTGGAAACACCATATATTTT
TRBJ1-5 | . | . | TRBV29-1 | CSVVEGGGQPQHF | TGCAGCGTTGTTGAGGGAGGAGGTCAGCCCCAGCATTTT
TRBJ2-3 | . | . | TRBV19 | CASSPRGRISTDTQYF | TGTGCCAGTAGTCCCCGAGGCAGAATTAGCACAGATACGCAGTATTTT
TRBJ1-5 | . | few | TRBV15 | CATSRAPDQPQHF | TGTGCCACCAGCAGAGCCCCAGATCAGCCCCAGCATTTT
TRBJ2-7 | . | . | TRBV7-9 | CASSLVEASYEQYF | TGTGCCAGCAGCTTAGTAGAGGCATCCTACGAGCAGTACTTC
TRBJ2-3 | . | . | TRBV4-1 | CASSQGPLSTDTQYF | TGCGCCAGCAGCCAAGGGCCTCTTTCCACAGATACGCAGTATTTT
TRBJ2-3 | TRBD1 | . | TRBV5-1 | CASSPQTGTADTQYF | TGCGCCAGCAGCCCACAGACAGGGACGGCAGATACGCAGTATTTT
TRBJ1-3 | . | . | TRBV7-6 | CASSLAVLSSGNTIYF | TGTGCCAGCAGCTTAGCTGTACTGAGCTCTGGAAACACCATATATTTT
TRBJ2-1 | . | . | TRBV7-2 | CASSLGWGVGNEQFF | TGTGCCAGCAGCTTAGGTTGGGGGGTAGGCAATGAGCAGTTCTTC
TRBJ1-3 | TRBD1 | . | TRBV6-5 | CASTRGTGVGNTIYF | TGTGCCAGCACCCGAGGGACAGGGGTTGGAAACACCATATATTTT
TRBJ1-4 | TRBD1 | . | TRBV2 | CASSSQGVYEKLFF | TGTGCCAGCAGTTCACAGGGGGTGTATGAAAAACTGTTTTTT
TRBJ1-4 | . | . | TRBV4-2 | CASSLSATVNEKLFF | TGTGCCAGCAGCCTAAGTGCGACAGTAAATGAAAAACTGTTTTTT
TRBJ2-7 | TRBD2 | . | TRBV9 | CASSGGTSGKDFYEQYF | TGTGCCAGCAGCGGAGGGACTAGCGGGAAAGATTTCTACGAGCAGTACTTC
TRBJ1-5 | . | . | TRBV28 | CASRLALSGQPQHF | TGTGCCAGCAGGTTGGCGCTCTCGGGACAGCCCCAGCATTTT
TRBJ2-6 | . | . | TRBV5-6 | CASREEGRGANVLTF | TGCGCCAGCCGTGAAGAGGGGCGCGGGGCCAACGTCCTGACTTTC
TRBJ1-2 | . | few | TRBV6-1 | CASSEGGSHGYTF | TGTGCCAGCAGTGAAGGGGGGTCCCATGGCTACACCTTC
TRBJ2-3 | . | . | TRBV15 | CATNPGDRLTYTQYF | TGTGCCACCAACCCGGGGGACAGACTCACTTATACGCAGTATTTT
TRBJ2-7 | TRBD2 | once | TRBV6-5 | CASMLRGSYEQYF | TGTGCCAGCATGCTTCGCGGGAGCTACGAGCAGTACTTC
TRBJ1-2 | TRBD1 | . | TRBV19 | CASRGQGHNYGYTF | TGTGCCAGCAGAGGACAGGGCCATAACTATGGCTACACCTTC
TRBJ1-5 | . | . | TRBV7-2 | CASSGHGPTEQPQHF | TGTGCCAGCAGCGGACACGGACCGACGGAACAGCCCCAGCATTTT
TRBJ1-1 | . | once | TRBV5-5 | CASSLSSTAEAFF | TGTGCCAGCAGCTTGTCTTCGACTGCTGAAGCTTTCTTT
TRBJ1-2 | . | . | TRBV27 | CASSSGRAGYGYTF | TGTGCCAGCAGTAGTGGACGGGCGGGCTATGGCTACACCTTC
TRBJ1-3 | . | . | TRBV5-1 | CASSSGAENTIYF | TGCGCCAGCAGCTCAGGGGCCGAAAACACCATATATTTT
TRBJ1-2 | . | . | TRBV7-6 | CASSPYGLQSNYGYTF | TGTGCCAGCAGCCCCTATGGTTTGCAGAGTAACTATGGCTACACCTTC
TRBJ1-1 | . | . | TRBV11-2 | CASSLDGLAGSTEAFF | TGTGCCAGCAGCTTAGATGGCCTAGCTGGAAGCACTGAAGCTTTCTTT
TRBJ2-1 | TRBD2 | . | TRBV7-2 | CASSGRGGNEQFF | TGTGCCAGCAGCGGCCGGGGGGGGAATGAGCAGTTCTTC
TRBJ1-1 | . | . | TRBV6-5 | CASRPDRAGTEAFF | TGTGCCAGCAGACCAGACAGAGCGGGGACTGAAGCTTTCTTT
TRBJ2-1 | . | . | TRBV20-1 | CSAVGNEQFF | TGCAGTGCAGTGGGCAATGAGCAGTTCTTC
TRBJ2-2 | TRBD2 | . | TRBV15 | CATSGGSGGAHPGELFF | TGTGCCACCAGCGGGGGTAGCGGGGGGGCCCATCCCGGGGAGCTGTTTTTT
TRBJ1-2 | . | . | TRBV19 | CASSTTTALDYGYTF | TGTGCCAGTAGTACAACGACGGCCTTGGACTATGGCTACACCTTC
TRBJ1-2 | . | once | TRBV19 | CASSGGPANYGYTF | TGTGCCAGTAGTGGGGGTCCTGCTAACTATGGCTACACCTTC
TRBJ1-2 | . | . | TRBV6-1 | CASSDRPRREVPYGYTF | TGTGCCAGCAGTGACCGACCGAGGAGGGAAGTCCCCTATGGCTACACCTTC
TRBJ2-1 | . | . | TRBV6-5 | CASSYGLGREQFF | TGTGCCAGCAGTTACGGCCTAGGCCGGGAGCAGTTCTTC
TRBJ2-2 | . | once | TRBV7-3 | CASSLTPQAGVLFF | TGTGCCAGCAGCTTAACGCCTCAGGCCGGGGTGCTGTTTTTT
TRBJ1-1 | TRBD1 | . | TRBV10-3 | CAISATGLDTEAFF | TGTGCCATCAGTGCGACAGGGTTGGACACTGAAGCTTTCTTT
TRBJ1-1 | . | . | TRBV5-1 | CASSLSRERNTEAFF | TGCGCCAGCAGCTTGTCCCGGGAGAGGAACACTGAAGCTTTCTTT
TRBJ2-7 | TRBD2 | . | TRBV7-2 | CASSLRGGTTSGHFYEQYF | TGTGCCAGCAGCTTACGAGGCGGGACGACTAGCGGTCATTTCTACGAGCAGTACTTC
TRBJ2-6 | . | . | TRBV5-1 | CASSFRSGANVLTF | TGCGCCAGCAGCTTCCGTTCTGGGGCCAACGTCCTGACTTTC
TRBJ2-1 | TRBD2 | . | TRBV4-1 | CASSQGPPGTTYNEQFF | TGCGCCAGCAGCCAAGGACCCCCCGGGACTACATACAATGAGCAGTTCTTC
TRBJ1-2 | TRBD1 | . | TRBV15 | CATSSDRPSGSYGYTF | TGTGCCACCAGCTCGGACAGGCCGTCCGGTAGCTATGGCTACACCTTC
TRBJ2-1 | TRBD2 | . | TRBV11-2 | CASSPGGTPIIYNEQFF | TGTGCCAGCAGCCCCGGGGGGACTCCTATAATTTACAATGAGCAGTTCTTC
TRBJ2-3 | . | . | TRBV7-3 | CASSLMSLTDTQYF | TGTGCCAGCAGCTTAATGAGTCTTACAGATACGCAGTATTTT
TRBJ2-3 | TRBD1 | . | TRBV7-3 | CASSLDRVTQYF | TGTGCCAGCAGCTTAGACAGGGTGACGCAGTATTTT
TRBJ1-5 | . | . | TRBV5-6 | CASSSRFSGPQPQHF | TGTGCCAGCAGCTCCCGCTTTTCGGGGCCTCAGCCCCAGCATTTT
TRBJ2-4 | . | . | TRBV7-8 | CASSLAPLNIQYF | TGTGCCAGCAGCTTAGCTCCACTAAACATTCAGTACTTC
TRBJ2-7 | . | . | TRBV15 | CATSKEGAGYEQYF | TGTGCCACCAGCAAGGAGGGGGCTGGCTACGAGCAGTACTTC
TRBJ2-1 | TRBD1 | . | TRBV5-1 | CASSLGGLQFSEQFF | TGCGCCAGCAGCTTAGGGGGCCTACAATTTAGTGAGCAGTTCTTC
TRBJ1-1 | . | . | TRBV6-5 | CASSYALLWANTEAFF | TGTGCCAGCAGTTACGCCCTACTCTGGGCGAACACTGAAGCTTTCTTT
TRBJ2-6 | . | . | TRBV5-1 | CASSPHSSSGANVLTF | TGCGCCAGCAGCCCCCACAGTTCCTCTGGGGCCAACGTCCTGACTTTC
TRBJ1-1 | . | . | TRBV19 | CASSPHLTNTEAFF | TGTGCCAGTAGTCCCCACCTTACGAACACTGAAGCTTTCTTT
TRBJ1-1 | . | . | TRBV6-5 | CASSLGPPGEAFF | TGTGCCAGCAGCCTCGGACCGCCCGGCGAAGCTTTCTTT
TRBJ1-5 | . | . | TRBV7-9 | CASSLAQSDQPQHF | TGTGCCAGCAGCTTAGCGCAGTCCGATCAGCCCCAGCATTTT
TRBJ2-7 | . | . | TRBV7-8 | CASAGGKSYEQYF | TGTGCCAGCGCCGGCGGCAAATCCTACGAGCAGTACTTC
TRBJ1-2 | TRBD1 | . | TRBV7-9 | CASSLGQGTLVGGYTF | TGTGCCAGCAGCTTGGGACAGGGAACCTTAGTCGGGGGCTACACCTTC
TRBJ1-5 | TRBD1 | . | TRBV7-8 | CASSHPGGSSNQPQHF | TGTGCCAGCAGCCACCCAGGGGGTTCGAGCAATCAGCCCCAGCATTTT
TRBJ2-5 | . | . | TRBV20-1 | CSGLDKETQYF | TGCAGTGGTTTGGATAAAGAGACCCAGTACTTC
TRBJ2-2 | . | . | TRBV19 | CASTWLATNTGELFF | TGTGCCAGTACCTGGCTAGCGACGAACACCGGGGAGCTGTTTTTT
TRBJ1-5 | . | . | TRBV21-1 | CANYRVRGQPQHF | TGTGCCAACTACAGGGTAAGGGGTCAGCCCCAGCATTTT
TRBJ2-3 | . | . | TRBV7-9 | CASSPRSPGHTQYF | TGTGCCAGCAGCCCTAGGAGCCCAGGGCATACGCAGTATTTT
TRBJ1-6 | . | . | TRBV30 | CAWSVRGNYNSPLHF | TGTGCCTGGAGTGTACGAGGGAACTATAATTCACCCCTCCACTTT